This T cell receptor beta chain was identified during a study of T cells in Graves' hyperthyroidism and ophthalmopathy. It was RNA transcripts that yielded the amplified TCR beta CDR3 regions. The TCR CDR3 first-round RT-PCR relied on the HTBI primer set. TCRdb fed the multiplex PCR reads into MiXCR, producing one record per CDR3 protein. Here the sample spans about 560,000 distinct CDR3 sequences, 15% to 17% being singletons. The V segment lost 3 bases and the J segment 7 bases; nucleotides outside the gene matches: 11. The CDR3 runs 16 residues. The germline gives CDR1 DFQATT, CDR2 SNEGSKA (reference sequence). Newly diagnosed hyperthyroidism patients aged 18 to 65 years had disease lasting under 2 months.

What was sequenced was blood. This rearrangement joins TRBV20-1 to TRBJ1-6; 8 nucleotides agree with TRBD1. The source of this sequence is a woman aged 30 to 39 with Graves' hyperthyroidism. The CDR3 DNA reads TGCAGTGCTAGTAGCACGACGACAGGGGCGAATTCACCCCTCCACTTT. It yields the protein CSASSTTTGANSPLHF.